This TCR beta chain was observed in a study of regulatory T cells in long-lasting Graves disease. Whole-study context: Less than 3 months of antithyroid drugs had been taken by newly diagnosed Graves' patients. Study results and limitations: Sample size, which was small, may have reduced accuracy. Clonotypes that were public and shared totalled a few thousand in persistent patients versus 750 to 1,000 in new patients.

Indicated time point: newly diagnosed GD, antithyroid drugs for less than 3 months. PBMC-derived RNA was used for the TCR library. This clonotype was recorded many times. Its cognate antigen is unknown. The CDR3 sequence is 14 residues long. Germline loops: CDR1 KGHSH, CDR2 LQKENI. Trimming took 4 bases from V and 5 from J, leaving 14 bases between them. Assembly of TCR beta libraries relied on iRepertoire HTBI primers together with Arm-PCR of CDR3 regions. MiXCR, applied by TCRdb to the multiplex PCR reads, yields one record per CDR3 protein. The repertoire holds a few hundred thousand distinct CDR3 sequences, with 18% as singletons. The same data also contributed to another study, on T cells in Graves' hyperthyroidism and ophthalmopathy. That work adds: Investigators excluded patients with uncontrolled infection, other autoimmune disease, pregnancy or lactation.

The sequences come from peripheral blood mononuclear cells (PBMCs), collected at new diagnosis, from a patient treated with antithyroid drugs. The sequence derives from a young woman with Graves disease. The chain links TRBV18 to TRBJ1-2; no reliable D call. CDR3 region: CASSLTPGPYGYTF. CDR3 sequence (DNA): TGTGCCAGCTCACTCACGCCAGGACCATATGGCTACACCTTC.